A selection of T cell receptor beta chains follows, all from one sample in a study of T cells after yellow fever vaccination. In TCRdb, the 5' RACE reads were re-called with MiXCR into one record per CDR3 protein. The table has a few hundred thousand distinct CDR3 sequences, roughly 3.3% seen once; the top ten hold 3.2%. The input for sequencing was CD4+ T cells sorted from PBMCs, taken 10 days after the yellow fever booster vaccination. All receptors derive from a man aged 18 to 29 who received the YFV17D yellow fever vaccine. Each CDR3 is given with its conserved first and last residue. The order of the fields is clone size, J gene, V gene, D gene, CDR3 protein, CDR3 DNA. D genes are given only for firm matches. Size is stated for part of the rows, as once, few or many counts, or as a class when the clone is expanded.

size: .
J: TRBJ2-7
V: TRBV6-1
D: .
CDR3: CASSDYAYEQYF
DNA: TGTGCCAGCAGTGACTACGCCTACGAGCAGTACTTC

size: .
J: TRBJ1-4
V: TRBV5-6
D: .
CDR3: CASSFRWSIEKLFF
DNA: TGTGCCAGCAGCTTCCGGTGGAGCATTGAAAAACTGTTTTTT

size: .
J: TRBJ2-1
V: TRBV24-1
D: .
CDR3: CATEHEQFF
DNA: TGTGCCACCGAGCATGAGCAGTTCTTC

size: many
J: TRBJ2-3
V: TRBV15
D: .
CDR3: CATSTDGVTQYF
DNA: TGTGCCACCAGCACAGATGGTGTAACGCAGTATTTT

size: few
J: TRBJ2-7
V: TRBV18
D: .
CDR3: CASSRGSSYEQYF
DNA: TGTGCCAGCTCACGGGGCAGTTCCTACGAGCAGTACTTC

size: few
J: TRBJ1-3
V: TRBV27
D: TRBD1
CDR3: CASRGLGQGNTIYF
DNA: TGTGCCAGCAGGGGATTGGGACAGGGAAACACCATATATTTT

size: many
J: TRBJ2-7
V: TRBV4-2
D: .
CDR3: CASSQDLGAWYEQYF
DNA: TGTGCCAGCAGCCAAGATTTAGGGGCATGGTACGAGCAGTACTTC

size: few
J: TRBJ2-5
V: TRBV7-2
D: .
CDR3: CASSRRVQETQYF
DNA: TGTGCCAGCAGCAGGCGGGTTCAAGAGACCCAGTACTTC

size: .
J: TRBJ1-2
V: TRBV4-2
D: TRBD1
CDR3: CASSQEYRGSGGYTF
DNA: TGTGCCAGCAGCCAAGAATACAGGGGGAGCGGAGGCTACACCTTC

size: .
J: TRBJ1-1
V: TRBV5-6
D: .
CDR3: CASSLREGMNTEAFF
DNA: TGTGCCAGCAGCTTAAGGGAGGGGATGAACACTGAAGCTTTCTTT

size: few
J: TRBJ2-1
V: TRBV23-1
D: .
CDR3: CASSQRKGTNEQFF
DNA: TGCGCCAGCAGTCAAAGGAAAGGGACCAATGAGCAGTTCTTC

size: .
J: TRBJ1-1
V: TRBV12-3/TRBV12-4
D: .
CDR3: CASRPAGGLFTEAFF
DNA: TGTGCCAGCAGACCTGCTGGGGGGTTGTTCACTGAAGCTTTCTTT

size: .
J: TRBJ2-5
V: TRBV3-1
D: .
CDR3: CASHRVGETQYF
DNA: TGTGCCAGTCACAGGGTTGGAGAGACCCAGTACTTC

size: few
J: TRBJ1-1
V: TRBV10-3
D: TRBD1
CDR3: CAISNQGDTEAFF
DNA: TGTGCCATCAGTAATCAGGGGGACACTGAAGCTTTCTTT

size: many
J: TRBJ1-5
V: TRBV25-1
D: TRBD1
CDR3: CATTLDRGGQPQHF
DNA: TGTGCCACCACTCTGGACAGGGGAGGTCAGCCCCAGCATTTT

size: many
J: TRBJ1-2
V: TRBV18
D: .
CDR3: CASSPSHGYTF
DNA: TGTGCCAGCTCACCCTCGCATGGCTACACCTTC

size: few
J: TRBJ1-5
V: TRBV11-2
D: .
CDR3: CASSLESGPQHF
DNA: TGTGCCAGCAGCTTAGAAAGCGGGCCCCAGCATTTT

size: .
J: TRBJ1-4
V: TRBV5-1
D: .
CDR3: CASSSIPNEKLFF
DNA: TGCGCCAGCAGCTCCATCCCCAATGAAAAACTGTTTTTT

size: .
J: TRBJ2-5
V: TRBV11-2
D: .
CDR3: CASRKNRARQETQYF
DNA: TGTGCCAGCAGGAAGAATAGGGCCCGGCAAGAGACCCAGTACTTC

size: .
J: TRBJ1-4
V: TRBV20-1
D: .
CDR3: CSAYLAGANEKLFF
DNA: TGCAGTGCCTATTTAGCGGGCGCGAATGAAAAACTGTTTTTT

size: .
J: TRBJ1-2
V: TRBV7-2
D: TRBD1
CDR3: CASSEGTGTGYTF
DNA: TGTGCCAGCAGCGAAGGGACAGGGACTGGCTACACCTTC

size: many
J: TRBJ2-7
V: TRBV4-3
D: TRBD2
CDR3: CASSPSLASGAYEQYF
DNA: TGCGCCAGCAGCCCCTCGCTTGCTAGCGGGGCCTACGAGCAGTACTTC

size: few
J: TRBJ2-5
V: TRBV7-2
D: TRBD2
CDR3: CASSLRASGGETQYF
DNA: TGTGCCAGCAGCTTAAGGGCGTCGGGGGGAGAGACCCAGTACTTC

size: many
J: TRBJ1-5
V: TRBV10-3
D: .
CDR3: CAISADTNNQPQHF
DNA: TGTGCCATCAGTGCAGACACGAACAATCAGCCCCAGCATTTT

size: many
J: TRBJ1-5
V: TRBV2
D: TRBD1
CDR3: CASNTGGGQPQHF
DNA: TGTGCCAGTAATACAGGGGGCGGACAGCCCCAGCATTTT

size: few
J: TRBJ2-7
V: TRBV7-9
D: TRBD1
CDR3: CASSPGTGRYEQYF
DNA: TGTGCCAGCAGCCCCGGGACAGGACGATACGAGCAGTACTTC

size: many
J: TRBJ2-5
V: TRBV7-9
D: .
CDR3: CASSLGGTETQYF
DNA: TGTGCCAGCAGCTTAGGCGGGACAGAGACCCAGTACTTC

size: few
J: TRBJ2-3
V: TRBV24-1
D: TRBD2
CDR3: CATSDLKRGVADTQYF
DNA: TGTGCCACCAGTGATCTCAAGCGGGGAGTCGCAGATACGCAGTATTTT

size: many
J: TRBJ2-5
V: TRBV10-3
D: TRBD1
CDR3: CAISHDREDTQYF
DNA: TGTGCCATCAGCCACGACAGGGAAGATACCCAGTACTTC

size: many
J: TRBJ2-5
V: TRBV18
D: .
CDR3: CASSLAGDYATQYF
DNA: TGTGCCAGCTCCCTGGCAGGGGATTATGCGACCCAGTACTTC

size: .
J: TRBJ2-2
V: TRBV5-1
D: .
CDR3: CASSTRAAGELFF
DNA: TGCGCCAGCAGCACCAGGGCGGCCGGGGAGCTGTTTTTT

size: .
J: TRBJ1-2
V: TRBV6-5
D: .
CDR3: CASSNLRDSVGYTF
DNA: TGTGCCAGCAGCAATCTTAGGGATTCCGTTGGCTACACCTTC

size: many
J: TRBJ2-7
V: TRBV5-1
D: TRBD1
CDR3: CASATGGSYEQYF
DNA: TGCGCCAGCGCGACAGGGGGGTCCTACGAGCAGTACTTC

size: many
J: TRBJ1-4
V: TRBV4-1
D: .
CDR3: CASSLQTAINEKLFF
DNA: TGCGCCAGCAGCCTACAGACAGCGATTAATGAAAAACTGTTTTTT

size: .
J: TRBJ1-4
V: TRBV30
D: TRBD1
CDR3: CAWNHDRGLFF
DNA: TGTGCCTGGAACCACGACAGGGGGCTGTTTTTT

size: many
J: TRBJ1-5
V: TRBV6-6
D: .
CDR3: CASSTGSWPQHF
DNA: TGTGCCAGCAGTACAGGGTCATGGCCCCAGCATTTT

size: many
J: TRBJ2-3
V: TRBV28
D: TRBD2
CDR3: CASSKGGTSGTDTQYF
DNA: TGTGCCAGCAGTAAGGGGGGGACTAGCGGCACAGATACGCAGTATTTT

size: .
J: TRBJ1-2
V: TRBV20-1
D: .
CDR3: CSARDYFYGYTF
DNA: TGCAGTGCTAGAGACTACTTCTATGGCTACACCTTC

size: many
J: TRBJ1-6
V: TRBV3-1
D: .
CDR3: CASRLSGDSPLHF
DNA: TGTGCCAGCAGGCTGTCGGGGGATTCACCCCTCCACTTT

size: .
J: TRBJ2-1
V: TRBV11-2
D: .
CDR3: CASSPSGSDEQFF
DNA: TGTGCCAGCAGCCCCTCGGGGTCCGATGAGCAGTTCTTC

size: few
J: TRBJ2-3
V: TRBV12-3/TRBV12-4
D: TRBD1
CDR3: CASRGQGTDTQYF
DNA: TGTGCCAGCAGGGGACAGGGCACAGATACGCAGTATTTT

size: few
J: TRBJ2-3
V: TRBV19
D: .
CDR3: CASSTSPTDTQYF
DNA: TGTGCCAGTAGTACATCTCCGACAGATACGCAGTATTTT

size: many
J: TRBJ1-2
V: TRBV7-8
D: .
CDR3: CASSPRSQELYGYTF
DNA: TGTGCCAGCAGCCCACGGAGTCAGGAGCTCTATGGCTACACCTTC

size: many
J: TRBJ2-1
V: TRBV7-9
D: .
CDR3: CASSLASPYNEQFF
DNA: TGTGCCAGCAGCTTAGCGTCCCCGTACAATGAGCAGTTCTTC

size: many
J: TRBJ1-3
V: TRBV10-3
D: .
CDR3: CAISELQGNTIYF
DNA: TGTGCCATCAGTGAGCTGCAGGGAAACACCATATATTTT

size: many
J: TRBJ1-4
V: TRBV3-1
D: TRBD1
CDR3: CASRGTGIEKLFF
DNA: TGTGCCAGCAGGGGGACAGGAATTGAAAAACTGTTTTTT

size: many
J: TRBJ2-3
V: TRBV18
D: TRBD2
CDR3: CASSPRGGAETDTQYF
DNA: TGTGCCAGCTCACCGCGGGGGGGCGCCGAGACAGATACGCAGTATTTT

size: few
J: TRBJ2-7
V: TRBV20-1
D: .
CDR3: CSASVSGYEQYF
DNA: TGCAGTGCTAGTGTCTCCGGCTACGAGCAGTACTTC

size: .
J: TRBJ2-5
V: TRBV24-1
D: TRBD1
CDR3: CATSRDGTAQETQYF
DNA: TGTGCCACCAGTCGGGATGGGACAGCCCAAGAGACCCAGTACTTC